The entry below gives a single TCR beta chain sequence along with its context. Its specificity is unknown. This entry belongs to a study of T cells expressing NK-cell markers. Across the study: Sorted CD3+CD56-NKG2C+, CD3+CD56+NKG2C- and CD3+CD56+NKG2C+ T cells were the source of the TCR beta repertoires. Seropositivity for HCMV was found in seven of the eight sequenced donors, with one seronegative. Study results and limitations: About 1.0-7.5% of CD8+ T cells in about six donors belonged to dominant NKG2C+ clonotypes.

Researchers built TCR beta cDNA using 5'RACE template switching with UMIs. TCRdb re-called the 5' RACE reads; every CDR3 protein appears as one record, without DNA. In total, the table holds hundreds of thousands of distinct CDR3 sequences. The CDR3 spans 17 residues. Looked up from germline, CDR1 is SGHTA and CDR2 is FQGNSA. The sequenced sample was blood T cells: a sorted CD56 or NKG2C T cell subset, CD4+ or CD8+ T cells, or bulk PBMC T cells (not recorded which). The clonotype comes from a young man in good health. V and J are TRBV7-2 and TRBJ2-4; the D call of TRBD2 rests on TCRdb alone, since no DNA is present to check it. The CDR3 region is CASTLFPVRESQNIQYF. The complete variable domain, with remaining parts taken from reference TRBV7-2 and TRBJ2-4, reads GAGVSQSPSNKVTEKGKDVELRCDPISGHTALYWYRQSLGQGLEFLIYFQGNSAPDKSGLPSDRFSAERTGGSVSTLTIQRTQQEDSAVYLCASTLFPVRESQNIQYFGAGTRLSVL.